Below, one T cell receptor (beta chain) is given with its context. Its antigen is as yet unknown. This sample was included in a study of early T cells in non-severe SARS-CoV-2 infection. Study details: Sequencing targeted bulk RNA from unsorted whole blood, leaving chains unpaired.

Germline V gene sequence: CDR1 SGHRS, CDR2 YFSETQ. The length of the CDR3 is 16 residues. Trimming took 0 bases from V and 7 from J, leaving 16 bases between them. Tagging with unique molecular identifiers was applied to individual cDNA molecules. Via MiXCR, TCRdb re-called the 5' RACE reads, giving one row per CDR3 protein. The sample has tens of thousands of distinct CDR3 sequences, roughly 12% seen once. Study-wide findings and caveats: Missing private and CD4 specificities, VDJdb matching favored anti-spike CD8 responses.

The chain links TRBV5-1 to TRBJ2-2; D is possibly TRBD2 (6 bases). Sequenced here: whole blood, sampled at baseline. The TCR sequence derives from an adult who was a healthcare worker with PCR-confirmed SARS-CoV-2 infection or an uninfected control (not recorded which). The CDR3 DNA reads TGCGCCAGCAGCTTGGAAGCGGAGGGGCCCGGCGGGGAGCTGTTTTTT. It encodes CASSLEAEGPGGELFF.